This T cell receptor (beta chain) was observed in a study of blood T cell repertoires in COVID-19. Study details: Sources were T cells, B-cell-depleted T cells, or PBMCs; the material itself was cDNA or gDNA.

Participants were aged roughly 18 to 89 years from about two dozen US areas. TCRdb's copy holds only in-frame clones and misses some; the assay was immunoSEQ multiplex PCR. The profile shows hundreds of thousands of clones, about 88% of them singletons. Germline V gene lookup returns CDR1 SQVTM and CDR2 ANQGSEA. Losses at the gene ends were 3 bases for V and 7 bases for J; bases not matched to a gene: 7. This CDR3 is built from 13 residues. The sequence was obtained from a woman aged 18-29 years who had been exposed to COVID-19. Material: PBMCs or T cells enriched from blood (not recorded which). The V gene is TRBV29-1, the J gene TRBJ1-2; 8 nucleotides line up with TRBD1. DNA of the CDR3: TGCAGCGTTGATGTTGGACAGGGTTCTGGCTACACCTTC. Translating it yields CSVDVGQGSGYTF.